A selection of T cell receptor beta chains follows, all from one sample in a study of T cell responses to AZD1222 COVID-19 vaccine. Using immunoSEQ multiplex PCR, the repertoire was profiled, and TCRdb retains in-frame clones only, with some absent. The sample lists tens of thousands of clones, roughly nine tenths seen once, with approximately 5% in the top ten. Material: peripheral blood, obtained 28 days after the second AZD1222 dose. These receptors all stem from an adult who received the AZD1222 COVID-19 vaccine. CDR3s include the opening cysteine and the closing phenylalanine or tryptophan. A D gene is named only where the DNA matches it firmly. Clone size is shown for a subset of rows, as once, few, many or a class of expanded clone.

CDR3 DNA: TGCGCCAGCAGCGCGGGGACAGGGGCACATAATGGCTACACCTTC
CDR3 protein: CASSAGTGAHNGYTF
D gene: TRBD1
J gene: TRBJ1-2
clone size: .
V gene: TRBV5-1

CDR3 DNA: TGTGCCAGCAGCAAAGTGCCGACAGCCAAAAACATTCAGTACTTC
CDR3 protein: CASSKVPTAKNIQYF
D gene: .
J gene: TRBJ2-4
clone size: .
V gene: TRBV21-1

CDR3 DNA: TGTGCCAGCTCACAACCGGGTCTAGCCGTGTACGAGCAGTACTTC
CDR3 protein: CASSQPGLAVYEQYF
D gene: .
J gene: TRBJ2-7
clone size: once
V gene: TRBV18

CDR3 DNA: TGCAGCGTTAATACAGGGGGTGAATATTCTGAAGCTTTCTTT
CDR3 protein: CSVNTGGEYSEAFF
D gene: TRBD1
J gene: TRBJ1-1
clone size: .
V gene: TRBV29-1

CDR3 DNA: TGTGCCAGCAGCTCCCCCGCGCCCGGACAGTCCTATGGCTACACCTTC
CDR3 protein: CASSSPAPGQSYGYTF
D gene: .
J gene: TRBJ1-2
clone size: .
V gene: TRBV7-9

CDR3 DNA: TGTGCCAGCAGCTCCGAACTAGCGGGAGATACAGATACGCAGTATTTT
CDR3 protein: CASSSELAGDTDTQYF
D gene: TRBD2
J gene: TRBJ2-3
clone size: once
V gene: TRBV7-9

CDR3 DNA: TGTGCCAGCAGTTTATTTAGCGGGACAGCGGGCAATGAAAAACTGTTTTTT
CDR3 protein: CASSLFSGTAGNEKLFF
D gene: TRBD1
J gene: TRBJ1-4
clone size: few
V gene: TRBV27

CDR3 DNA: TGTGCCAGCAGTGCTACACTAGGACAGGGACGAGCAGATACGCAGTATTTT
CDR3 protein: CASSATLGQGRADTQYF
D gene: TRBD1
J gene: TRBJ2-3
clone size: .
V gene: TRBV6-1

CDR3 DNA: TGTGCCAGTAGTATCCCAGGACTAGCGGGGGGCAAAAACATTCAGTACTTC
CDR3 protein: CASSIPGLAGGKNIQYF
D gene: TRBD2
J gene: TRBJ2-4
clone size: .
V gene: TRBV19

CDR3 DNA: TGTGCCAGCAGCTTGACTAGTCGGGATACGCAGTATTTT
CDR3 protein: CASSLTSRDTQYF
D gene: .
J gene: TRBJ2-3
clone size: .
V gene: TRBV7-3

CDR3 DNA: TGTGCCAGTAACCACGGGACAGGGGGCCCGAGATATGGCTACACCTTC
CDR3 protein: CASNHGTGGPRYGYTF
D gene: TRBD1
J gene: TRBJ1-2
clone size: .
V gene: TRBV19

CDR3 DNA: TGCGCCAGCAGCTTGGAGGAGGGAGGGGAAAAACTGTTTTTT
CDR3 protein: CASSLEEGGEKLFF
D gene: .
J gene: TRBJ1-4
clone size: .
V gene: TRBV5-1

CDR3 DNA: TGCAGTGCTAGTCTAGCCAATGAGCAGTTCTTC
CDR3 protein: CSASLANEQFF
D gene: .
J gene: TRBJ2-1
clone size: .
V gene: TRBV20-1

CDR3 DNA: TGTGCCAGTAGTATACAGGGTACGCAGTATTTT
CDR3 protein: CASSIQGTQYF
D gene: .
J gene: TRBJ2-3
clone size: .
V gene: TRBV19